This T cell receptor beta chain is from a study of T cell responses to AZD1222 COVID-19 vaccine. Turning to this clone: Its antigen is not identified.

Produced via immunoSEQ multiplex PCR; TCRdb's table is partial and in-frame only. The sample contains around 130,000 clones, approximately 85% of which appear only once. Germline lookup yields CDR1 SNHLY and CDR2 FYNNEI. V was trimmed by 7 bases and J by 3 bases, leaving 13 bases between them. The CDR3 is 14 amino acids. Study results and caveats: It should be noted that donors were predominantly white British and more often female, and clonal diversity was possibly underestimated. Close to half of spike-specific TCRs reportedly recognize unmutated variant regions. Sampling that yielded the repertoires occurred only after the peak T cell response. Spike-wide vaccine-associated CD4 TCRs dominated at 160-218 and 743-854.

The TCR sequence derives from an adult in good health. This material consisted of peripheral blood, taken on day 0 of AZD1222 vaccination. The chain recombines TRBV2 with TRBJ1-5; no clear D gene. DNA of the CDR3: TGTGCCAGCACCACCCGGGCCGCCAATCAGCCCCAGCATTTT. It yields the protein CASTTRAANQPQHF. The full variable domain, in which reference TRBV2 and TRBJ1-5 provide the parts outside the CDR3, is EPEVTQTPSHQVTQMGQEVILRCVPISNHLYFYWYRQILGQKVEFLVSFYNNEISEKSEIFDDQFSVERPDGSNFTLKIRSTKLEDSAMYFCASTTRAANQPQHFGDGTRLSIL.